Below are 5 T cell receptor beta chains sequenced from a single sample in a study of breast tumors, draining lymph nodes, adjacent tissues. MiXCR, applied by TCRdb to the multiplex PCR reads, yields one record per CDR3 protein. The data contain approximately 45,000 distinct CDR3 sequences, under 25% of them seen just once; the ten biggest clones take up under 9.5%. The specimen was breast tumor tissue. These TCRs come from a female donor with breast cancer. Some clones in this sample may be carry-over from other donors' samples.

The table lists this clonotype with many counts. V and J are TRBV14 and TRBJ2-2; D remains ambiguous. The V gene's germline CDR1 is SGHDN and CDR2 FVKESK. Trimming stripped 5 bases from V and 5 bases from J, with 12 bases between. The CDR3 sequence is 14 residues long. This chain's CDR3 is CASSEAPWTGELFF. For the CDR3, the DNA is TGTGCCAGCAGCGAGGCACCTTGGACCGGGGAGCTGTTTTTT.

The sample holds many counts of this clonotype. The V call is TRBV9, the J call TRBJ2-3; D remains ambiguous. CDR1 is SGDLS and CDR2 is YYNGEE in the germline V gene. The CDR3 is 13 amino acids. Trimming left V 4 bases short and J 0 bases short, with 6 bases between. The CDR3 reads CASSNDSTDTQYF. The CDR3 DNA follows: TGTGCCAGCAGCAACGATAGCACAGATACGCAGTATTTT.

This clonotype was seen many times. The chain recombines TRBV11-2 with TRBJ2-2, with a tentative D call TRBD1 (6 bases). In germline, CDR1 is SGHAT, CDR2 FQNNGV. The CDR3 is 14 residues long. Trimming took off 5 bases at V and 4 bases at J, with 11 bases between the two ends. For the CDR3, the DNA is TGTGCCAGCAGCCCTGACAGGCTCACCGGGGAGCTGTTTTTT. Protein sequence: CASSPDRLTGELFF.

V gene TRBV28 combines with J gene TRBJ2-7; 10 nucleotides align to TRBD2. CDR1 is MDHEN and CDR2 is SYDVKM in the germline V gene. CDR3 length: 14 amino acids. With 6 bases clipped from V and 5 bases from J, the junction kept 7 bases outside the gene matches. Written as DNA, the CDR3 is TGTGCCAGCAGAAGAGCTAGCGGGAGCCACGAGCAGTACTTC. Protein sequence: CASRRASGSHEQYF.

This clonotype has just one count. The genes are TRBV10-2 and TRBJ2-3; 9 bases align to TRBD2. The CDR3 consists of 13 residues. Trimming cost V 7 bases and J 2 bases; bases outside gene matches: 1. The germline CDR1 and CDR2 sequences are WSHSY and SAAADI. The CDR3 DNA reads as TGCGCCAGCACTAGCGGGGTCACAGATACGCAGTATTTT. Translating gives CASTSGVTDTQYF.